This TCR beta chain is drawn from a study of CD8+ T cells in alopecia areata. Sequencing used cDNA as its template, made by extracting RNA and reverse transcribing it. Some clones are missing from TCRdb's copy, which holds only in-frame ones; the method was immunoSEQ multiplex PCR. Of 130,000 to 150,000 clones in the sample, approximately 56% are singletons; the top ten hold approximately 34%. CDR3 length: 13 residues. CDR1 is SEHNR and CDR2 is FQNEAQ in the germline V gene (reference sequence). V was cut by 3 bases and J by 6 bases, with 10 bases left in between. Sequencing was carried out using CD8+ T cells sorted from blood. The chain is built from TRBV7-9 and TRBJ2-3; D is undetermined. The clonotype originates from a human donor in good health. The CDR3 protein is CASSFSTVDTQYF. The CDR3 coding sequence is TGTGCCAGCAGCTTCTCTACGGTCGATACGCAGTATTTT.